In its sample, the clone carrying this T cell receptor (beta chain) was seen once. What it recognizes is unknown. Noted treatment: approximately 9-day PBMC culture with coronavirus spike peptide pools or control peptides (ViraFEST assay). This sample is part of a study of vaccination and CD4 T cells after COVID-19. The Oncomine TCR Beta short-read assay generated sequence data from the DNA of cultured CD4+ T cells. TCRdb analysed the PCR reads with MiXCR anew, one entry per CDR3 protein. This table holds about 27,000 distinct CDR3 sequences, approximately 62% found once. This TCR was recovered from a human donor who received a COVID-19 vaccine. The material was CD4+ T cells from blood, cultured in vitro, obtained after SARS-CoV-2 vaccination.

The CDR3 is CASSLVVAGGNEQFF. In DNA, the CDR3 is TGTGCCAGCAGCTTAGTGGTAGCGGGGGGTAATGAGCAGTTCTTC. The chain combines TRBV7-2 with TRBJ2-1; 10 bases fit TRBD2. CDR1 is SGHTA and CDR2 is FQGNSA in the germline V gene. The CDR3 runs 15 residues. Trimming took 1 base from V and 7 from J; bases not matched to a gene: 4.